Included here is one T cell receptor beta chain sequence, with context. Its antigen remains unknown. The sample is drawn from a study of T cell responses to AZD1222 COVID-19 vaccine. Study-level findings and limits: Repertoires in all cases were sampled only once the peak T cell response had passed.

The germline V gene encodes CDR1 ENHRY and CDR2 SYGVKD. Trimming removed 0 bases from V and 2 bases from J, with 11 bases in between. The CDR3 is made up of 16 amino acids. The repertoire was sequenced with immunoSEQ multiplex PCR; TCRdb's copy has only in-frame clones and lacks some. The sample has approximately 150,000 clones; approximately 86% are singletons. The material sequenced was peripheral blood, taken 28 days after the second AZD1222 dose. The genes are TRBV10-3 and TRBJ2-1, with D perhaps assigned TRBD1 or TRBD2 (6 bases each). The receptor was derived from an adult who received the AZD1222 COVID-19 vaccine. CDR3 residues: CAISESGGATYNEQFF. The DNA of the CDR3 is TGTGCCATCAGTGAGTCGGGGGGCGCTACCTACAATGAGCAGTTCTTC.